These 10 T cell receptor beta chains originate from one sample sequenced in a study of T-cell reconstitution after alpha-beta-depleted transplantation in children. Unique molecular identifiers were incorporated when the TCRbeta library was constructed. TCRdb analysed the PCR reads with MiXCR anew, one entry per CDR3 protein. The data contain more than 250,000 distinct CDR3 sequences, nearly 10% of them seen just once; the ten biggest clones take up over 9.5%. Sample: PBMCs from the stem cell graft donor, taken from the stem cell graft. The receptors derive from a human donor who donated a stem cell graft to a child with SCID.

This clonotype was found a few times. The chain has TRBV5-1 and TRBJ2-1; D gene ambiguous. The CDR3 spans 14 residues. CDR1 and CDR2 from the germline V gene are SGHRS and YFSETQ. Trimming removed 0 bases at V and 6 bases at J, with 10 bases between. The CDR3 here is CASSLGTSPNEQFF. DNA for the CDR3: TGCGCCAGCAGCTTGGGAACTTCTCCCAATGAGCAGTTCTTC.

In this sample, this clonotype turned up many times. The V call is TRBV5-1, the J call TRBJ1-1; D is unresolved. This CDR3 has 15 residues. V was cut by 0 bases and J by 8 bases, with 17 bases left in between. Germline V gives CDR1 SGHRS, CDR2 YFSETQ. CDR3: CASSLVVVGLAEAFF. CDR3 in DNA: TGCGCCAGCAGCTTGGTTGTGGTTGGGTTAGCGGAAGCTTTCTTT.

The chain is built from TRBV29-1 and TRBJ2-5, with TRBD1 identical over 9 bases. The CDR3 has 13 amino acids. V lost 6 bases and J lost 5; bases outside the gene matches: 7. Germline V gene lookup returns CDR1 SQVTM and CDR2 ANQGSEA. The CDR3 is CSVLTGGQETQYF. DNA of the CDR3: TGCAGCGTGCTGACAGGGGGGCAGGAGACCCAGTACTTC.

This clonotype has a handful of counts. The chain recombines TRBV5-1 with TRBJ2-1; possibly TRBD1 or TRBD2 for D (5 bases each). Germline CDR1 is SGHRS and CDR2 is YFSETQ. This CDR3 is built from 17 residues. Trimming cost V 7 bases and J 3 bases, with 23 bases left between them. The CDR3 region has the DNA TGCGCCAGCCACTCTGGGGGTGACATGAGATACTACAATGAGCAGTTCTTC. Protein: CASHSGGDMRYYNEQFF. The whole variable domain, filled in from reference TRBV5-1 and TRBJ2-1, reads KAGVTQTPRYLIKTRGQQVTLSCSPISGHRSVSWYQQTPGQGLQFLFEYFSETQRNKGNFPGRFSGRQFSNSRSEMNVSTLELGDSALYLCASHSGGDMRYYNEQFFGPGTRLTVL.

The CDR3, as DNA: TGCGCCAGCAGCTCGGGGGGGGGCTGGGAAGCTTTCTTT. It yields the protein CASSSGGGWEAFF. The chain employs TRBV5-1 and TRBJ1-1, with a tentative D call TRBD1 (6 bases). The germline CDR1 and CDR2 sequences are SGHRS and YFSETQ. The CDR3 consists of 13 residues. V was pared by 3 bases and J by 8 bases, with 14 bases between.

The rearrangement links TRBV9 to TRBJ2-7; 8 bases align to TRBD1. Germline V lookup: CDR1 SGDLS, CDR2 YYNGEE. J was trimmed by 3 bases and V by 0 bases; bases with no gene match: 11. The CDR3 sequence is 17 residues long. CDR3 nucleotides: TGTGCCAGCAGCGTAGCCCCAACCGGGACAGGCCGCTACGAGCAGTACTTC. Its translation: CASSVAPTGTGRYEQYF.

The chain combines TRBV3-1 with TRBJ2-1, with a possible D match to TRBD2 (7 bases). V lost 0 bases and J lost 6, with 12 bases in between. The CDR3 totals 15 residues. Germline CDR1 and CDR2: LGHDT and YNNKEL (reference sequence). The CDR3 DNA sequence: TGTGCCAGCAGCCAAGACGGGGGCGGGAGCAATGAGCAGTTCTTC. It specifies CASSQDGGGSNEQFF.

This chain uses TRBV10-3 with TRBJ2-2, with D perhaps matching TRBD1 (6 bases). CDR1 is ENHRY, CDR2 SYGVKD, per germline. The CDR3 consists of 12 residues. Trimming cost V 11 bases and J 5 bases, with 12 bases left between them. CDR3 sequence reads: CAVGTPTGELFF. The CDR3 nucleotides are TGTGCCGTCGGGACACCTACCGGGGAGCTGTTTTTT.

This clonotype has a count of ten or more. The V gene is TRBV5-6, the J gene TRBJ2-5, with D perhaps matching TRBD2 (7 bases). V lost 4 bases and J 3 bases, leaving 13 bases between the germline ends. Germline V gene sequence: CDR1 SGHDT, CDR2 YYEEEE. The CDR3 runs 14 residues. CDR3 nucleotides: TGTGCCAGCAGCCCGGGGGGCAGAGAAGAGACCCAGTACTTC. This translates into CASSPGGREETQYF.

This clonotype was observed a few times. This rearrangement joins TRBV27 to TRBJ2-1; 11 bases line up with TRBD2. CDR1 is MNHEY, CDR2 SMNVEV, per germline (reference sequence). The ends lost 5 bases at V and 8 bases at J; junction bases unmatched: 11. This CDR3 contains 16 residues. The CDR3 reads CASSRYSGGAFDEQFF. DNA for the CDR3: TGTGCCAGCAGTCGGTATAGCGGGGGGGCCTTTGATGAGCAGTTCTTC.